This T cell receptor beta chain came from a study of blood T cell repertoires in COVID-19. About the study: The cDNA or gDNA used as material had been derived from T cells, B-cell-depleted T cells, or PBMCs.

Profiling relied on immunoSEQ multiplex PCR, and the TCRdb table lists in-frame clones only, not all of them. This sample has tens of thousands of clones, with about nine tenths found just once. The CDR3 has 16 amino acids. Germline V gives CDR1 SEHNR, CDR2 FQNEAQ (reference sequence). V was cut by 5 bases and J by 0 bases, with 15 bases left in between. This TCR was sampled from a woman aged 45-59 years in a cohort sampled during active COVID-19. The sample was peripheral blood. The V call is TRBV7-9, the J call TRBJ2-3; D not certain. CDR3 nucleotides: TGTGCCAGCAGCCTACGAGGCGCCTCTAGCACAGATACGCAGTATTTT. It yields the protein CASSLRGASSTDTQYF.